These 8 T cell receptor beta chains were sequenced from one sample in a study of T cells in Graves' hyperthyroidism and ophthalmopathy. Amplification yielded TCR beta CDR3 regions, with RNA transcripts as the source. Initially, a first-round RT-PCR of the TCR CDR3 employed the HTBI primer set. TCRdb itself ran the multiplex PCR reads through MiXCR, one entry per CDR3 protein. This table holds 450,000 to 700,000 distinct CDR3 sequences, just over 45% found once. The specimen sequenced was peripheral blood or thyroid tissue (not recorded which). These TCRs come from a young woman with Graves' hyperthyroidism.

On this clonotype: The junction differs from germline at one of its ends, possibly a read error. This chain's CDR3 is CACSAARVNYGYTF. In DNA form, the CDR3 reads TGTGCCTGCAGTGCTGCCAGAGTTAACTATGGCTACACCTTC. The chain carries TRBV25-1 and TRBJ1-2; no reliable D call. CDR1 MGHDK and CDR2 SYGVNS come from the germline V gene. The CDR3 is 14 residues long.

This clonotype was seen at least ten times. J is TRBJ2-7 and V is TRBV7-9; no clear D gene. Trimming cost V 5 bases and J 6 bases, with 11 bases left between them. Germline CDR1 is SEHNR and CDR2 is FQNEAQ (reference sequence). This CDR3 region has 12 residues. The CDR3 DNA is TGTGCCAGCAGCCCACAAGTTTTCGAGCAGTACTTC. Its protein product is CASSPQVFEQYF.

Concerning this clonotype: A much larger clone lies one base from this, so it may be a read error. The chain recombines TRBV6-4 with TRBJ2-2, with unresolved D. The CDR3 runs 14 residues. Between the trimmed V and J ends, which lost 2 bases and 4 bases, there was a span of 8 bases. Germline V gene sequence: CDR1 MRHNA, CDR2 SNTAGT. The CDR3 loop reads CASSDRISTGELFF. In DNA form, the CDR3 reads TGTGCCAGCAGTGACAGGATTAGCACCGGGGAGCTGTTTTTT.

In its sample, this clonotype was seen many times. The chain couples TRBV2 to TRBJ1-1; D gene uncertain. Germline loops: CDR1 SNHLY, CDR2 FYNNEI. The V end was cut by 9 bases, the J end by 3 bases, with 11 bases between. The CDR3 covers 12 residues. The CDR3 DNA reads TGTGCCAGTCAATTAGACGACACTGAAGCTTTCTTT. Its protein is CASQLDDTEAFF.

This clonotype was seen many times. This chain connects TRBV7-2 to TRBJ1-2; D unclear. Trimming left V 2 bases short and J 4 bases short, with 11 bases between. CDR3 length: 14 residues. CDR1 SGHTA and CDR2 FQGNSA come from the germline V gene. Here the CDR3 reads CASSLSGSGYGYTF. CDR3 nucleotide sequence: TGTGCCAGCAGCTTATCCGGGAGCGGCTATGGCTACACCTTC.

The genes are TRBV7-9 and TRBJ2-4; D may match TRBD1 or TRBD2 (5 bases each). Between the trimmed V and J ends, which lost 5 bases and 8 bases, there was a span of 7 bases. Germline V gene data show CDR1 as SEHNR and CDR2 as FQNEAQ (reference sequence). CDR3 length: 11 residues. CDR3 protein: CASSMGDIQYF. CDR3 DNA sequence: TGTGCCAGCAGCATGGGGGACATTCAGTACTTC.

This clonotype has a count of ten or more. The chain is built from TRBV7-3 and TRBJ1-5; D call uncertain. V lost 1 base and J 10 bases, leaving 11 bases between the germline ends. Germline CDR1 and CDR2: SGHTA and FQGTGA. The CDR3 length is 13 residues. The CDR3: CASSLISDSPQHF. CDR3 DNA: TGTGCCAGCAGCTTAATATCGGACTCTCCCCAGCATTTT.

As regards this clonotype: One end of the junction fails to match germline, which may point to a read error. This chain connects TRBV24-1 to TRBJ2-7; 14 nucleotides agree with TRBD2. The germline V gene encodes CDR1 KGHDR and CDR2 SFDVKD. The CDR3 has 21 residues. The CDR3 DNA reads as TGTGCCAGCAGTTTCAGGGGGACTAGCGGGAGTCCCCCTCAAGGGGTCTACGAGCAGTACTTC. Translation: CASSFRGTSGSPPQGVYEQYF.